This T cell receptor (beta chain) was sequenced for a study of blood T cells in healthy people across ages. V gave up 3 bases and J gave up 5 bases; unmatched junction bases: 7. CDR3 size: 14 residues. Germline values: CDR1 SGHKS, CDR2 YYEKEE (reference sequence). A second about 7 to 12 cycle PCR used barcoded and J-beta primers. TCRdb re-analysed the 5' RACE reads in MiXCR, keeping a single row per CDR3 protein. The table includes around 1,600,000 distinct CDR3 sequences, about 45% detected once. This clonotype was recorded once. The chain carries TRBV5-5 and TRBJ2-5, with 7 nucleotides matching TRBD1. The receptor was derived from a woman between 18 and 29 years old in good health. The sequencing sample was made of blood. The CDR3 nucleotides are TGTGCCAGCAGCTATCAACAGGGGTTTGAGACCCAGTACTTC. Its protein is CASSYQQGFETQYF.